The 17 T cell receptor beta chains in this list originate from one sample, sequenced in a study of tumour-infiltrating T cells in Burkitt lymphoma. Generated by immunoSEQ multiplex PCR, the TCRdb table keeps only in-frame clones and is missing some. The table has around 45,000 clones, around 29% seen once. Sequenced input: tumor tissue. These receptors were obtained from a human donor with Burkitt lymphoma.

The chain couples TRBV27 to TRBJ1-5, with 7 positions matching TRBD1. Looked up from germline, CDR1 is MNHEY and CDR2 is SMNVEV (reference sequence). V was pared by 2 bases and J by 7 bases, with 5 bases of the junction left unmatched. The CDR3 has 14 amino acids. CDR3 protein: CASSLVRGRQPQHF. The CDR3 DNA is TGTGCCAGCAGTTTAGTGAGGGGGCGGCAGCCCCAGCATTTT.

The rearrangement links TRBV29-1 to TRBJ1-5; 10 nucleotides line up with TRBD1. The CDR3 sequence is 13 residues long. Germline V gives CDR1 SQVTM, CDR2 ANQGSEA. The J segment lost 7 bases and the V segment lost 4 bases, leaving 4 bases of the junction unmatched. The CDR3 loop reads CSVGDRGGQPQHF. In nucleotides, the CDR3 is TGCAGCGTTGGGGACAGGGGAGGACAGCCCCAGCATTTT.

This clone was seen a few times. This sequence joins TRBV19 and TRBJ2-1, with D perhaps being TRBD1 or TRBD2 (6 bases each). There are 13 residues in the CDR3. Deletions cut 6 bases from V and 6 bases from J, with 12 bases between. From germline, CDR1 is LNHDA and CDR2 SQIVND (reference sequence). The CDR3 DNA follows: TGTGCCAGTAGGAAGGGGGGCCGCAATGAGCAGTTCTTC. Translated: CASRKGGRNEQFF.

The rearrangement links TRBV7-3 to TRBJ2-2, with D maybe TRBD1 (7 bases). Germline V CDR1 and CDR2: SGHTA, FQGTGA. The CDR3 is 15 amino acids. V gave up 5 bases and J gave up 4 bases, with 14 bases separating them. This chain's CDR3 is CASSVRQGGTGELFF. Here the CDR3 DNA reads TGTGCCAGCAGCGTGAGACAGGGAGGCACCGGGGAGCTGTTTTTT. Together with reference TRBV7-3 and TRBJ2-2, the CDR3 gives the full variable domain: GAGVSQTPSNKVTEKGKYVELRCDPISGHTALYWYRQSLGQGPEFLIYFQGTGAADDSGLPNDRFFAVRPEGSVSTLKIQRTERGDSAVYLCASSVRQGGTGELFFGEGSRLTVL.

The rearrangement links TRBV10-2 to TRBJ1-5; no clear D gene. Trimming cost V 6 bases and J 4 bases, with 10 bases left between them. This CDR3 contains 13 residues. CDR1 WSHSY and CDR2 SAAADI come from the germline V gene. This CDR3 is CASSRRENQPQHF. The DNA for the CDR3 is TGCGCCAGCAGCCGACGGGAGAATCAGCCCCAGCATTTT.

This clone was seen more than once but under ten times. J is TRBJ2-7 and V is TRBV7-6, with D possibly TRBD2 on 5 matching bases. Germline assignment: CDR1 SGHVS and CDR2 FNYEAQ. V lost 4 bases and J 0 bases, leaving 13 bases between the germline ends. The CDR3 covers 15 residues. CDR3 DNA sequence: TGTGCCAGCAGCTCCCAGCCGGGGAGCTCCTACGAGCAGTACTTC. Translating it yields CASSSQPGSSYEQYF.

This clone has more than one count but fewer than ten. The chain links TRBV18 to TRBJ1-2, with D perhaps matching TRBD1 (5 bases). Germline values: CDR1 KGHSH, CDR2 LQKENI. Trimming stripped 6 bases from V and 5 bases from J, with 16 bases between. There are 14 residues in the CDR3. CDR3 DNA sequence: TGTGCCAGCTCCCTCGGGGGAGTGAGGTATGGCTACACCTTC. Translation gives CASSLGGVRYGYTF.

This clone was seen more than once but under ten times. The CDR3 loop is CASSITGLEEQYF. CDR3 DNA: TGTGCCAGCAGCATAACAGGGTTGGAGGAGCAGTACTTC. The chain combines TRBV5-6 with TRBJ2-7; weak D call: TRBD1 (6 bases). V shed 4 bases and J shed 7 bases, with 15 bases lying between them. CDR3 length: 13 residues. Per the germline V gene, CDR1 is SGHDT and CDR2 is YYEEEE.

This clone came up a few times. DNA for the CDR3: TGTGCCAGCAGTTATCAGGATGAGGGGTACGAGCAGTACTTC. This encodes CASSYQDEGYEQYF. The chain employs TRBV27 and TRBJ2-7; tentatively, D is TRBD1 or TRBD2 (5 bases each). This CDR3 spans 14 amino acids. Trimming left V 4 bases short and J 4 bases short, with 14 bases between. Germline V CDR1 and CDR2: MNHEY, SMNVEV (reference sequence).

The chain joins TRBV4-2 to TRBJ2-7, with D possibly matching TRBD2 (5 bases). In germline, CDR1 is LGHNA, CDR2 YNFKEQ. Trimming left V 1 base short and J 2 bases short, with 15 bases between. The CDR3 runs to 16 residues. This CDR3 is CASSQVGSPSPYEQYF. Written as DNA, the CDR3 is TGTGCCAGCAGCCAAGTTGGCAGCCCTAGCCCCTACGAGCAGTACTTC.

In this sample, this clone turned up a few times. CDR3 residues: CAWIGGGRNTEAFF. In DNA form, the CDR3 reads TGTGCCTGGATAGGGGGGGGCCGGAACACTGAAGCTTTCTTT. The rearrangement uses TRBV30 and TRBJ1-1, with a possible D match to TRBD1 (6 bases). The V and J ends lost 4 bases and 1 base respectively, with 13 bases between them. This CDR3 is built from 14 residues. CDR1 is GTSNPN and CDR2 is SVGIG in the germline V gene (reference sequence).

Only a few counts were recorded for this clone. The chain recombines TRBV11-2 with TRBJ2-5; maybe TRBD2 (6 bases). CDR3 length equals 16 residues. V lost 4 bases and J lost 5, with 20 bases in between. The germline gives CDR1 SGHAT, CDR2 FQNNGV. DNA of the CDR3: TGTGCCAGCAGCTCGCGGGTAGCGGTACACCCCGAGACCCAGTACTTC. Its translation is CASSSRVAVHPETQYF.

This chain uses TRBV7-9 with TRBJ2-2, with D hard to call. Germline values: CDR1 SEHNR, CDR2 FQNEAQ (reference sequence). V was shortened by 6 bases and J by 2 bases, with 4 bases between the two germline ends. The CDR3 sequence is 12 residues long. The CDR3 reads CASRLNTGELFF. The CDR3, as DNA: TGTGCCAGCAGACTAAACACCGGGGAGCTGTTTTTT.

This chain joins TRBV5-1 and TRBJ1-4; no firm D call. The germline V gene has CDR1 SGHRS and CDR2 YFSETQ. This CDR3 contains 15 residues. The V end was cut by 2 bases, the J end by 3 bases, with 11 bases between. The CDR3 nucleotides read TGCGCCAGCAGCTTAGTTGGAGGGTCTAATGAAAAACTGTTTTTT. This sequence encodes CASSLVGGSNEKLFF.

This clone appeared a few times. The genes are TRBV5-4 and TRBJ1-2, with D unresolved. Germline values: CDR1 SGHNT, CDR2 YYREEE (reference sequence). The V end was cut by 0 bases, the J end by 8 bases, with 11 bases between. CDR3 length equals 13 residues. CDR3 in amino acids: CASSLAKIVGYTF. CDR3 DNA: TGTGCCAGCAGCTTGGCGAAAATCGTGGGCTACACCTTC.

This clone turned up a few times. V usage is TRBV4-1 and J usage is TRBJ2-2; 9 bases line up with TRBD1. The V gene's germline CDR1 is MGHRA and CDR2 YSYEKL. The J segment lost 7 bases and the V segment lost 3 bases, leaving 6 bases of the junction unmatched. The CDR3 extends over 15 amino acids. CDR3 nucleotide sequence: TGCGCCAGCAGCCAGGGACAGGGATGGATCGGGGAGCTGTTTTTT. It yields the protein CASSQGQGWIGELFF.

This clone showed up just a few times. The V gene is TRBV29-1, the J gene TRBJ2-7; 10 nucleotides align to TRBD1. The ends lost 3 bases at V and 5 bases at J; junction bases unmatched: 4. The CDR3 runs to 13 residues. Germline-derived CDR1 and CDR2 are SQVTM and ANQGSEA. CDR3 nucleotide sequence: TGCAGCGTTGATTTCGGACAGGGGGACGAGCAGTACTTC. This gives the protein CSVDFGQGDEQYF.